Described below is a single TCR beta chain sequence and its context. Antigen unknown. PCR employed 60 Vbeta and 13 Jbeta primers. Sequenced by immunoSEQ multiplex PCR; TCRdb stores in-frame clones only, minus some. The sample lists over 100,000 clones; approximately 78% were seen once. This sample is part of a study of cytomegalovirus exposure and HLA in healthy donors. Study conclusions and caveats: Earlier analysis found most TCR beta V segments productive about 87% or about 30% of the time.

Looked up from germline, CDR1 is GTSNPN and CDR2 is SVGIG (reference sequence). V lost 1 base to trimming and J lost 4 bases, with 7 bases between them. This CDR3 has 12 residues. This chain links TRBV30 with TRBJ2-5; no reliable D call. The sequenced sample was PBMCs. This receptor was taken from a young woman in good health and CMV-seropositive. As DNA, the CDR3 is TGTGCCTGGAGTGACTCCGGAGAGACCCAGTACTTC. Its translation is CAWSDSGETQYF.